This section outlines one T cell receptor (beta chain) sequence together with its context. Its antigen is still unknown. J was trimmed by 7 bases and V by 5 bases; bases with no gene match: 14. This CDR3 is built from 15 residues. The sample comes from a study of blood T cells in healthy people across ages. Study-level results: Roughly linear declines in TCR beta diversity per million T cells occurred with age. Higher naive T cell percentage went strongly together with higher TCR beta diversity.

PCR was performed a second time for roughly 7 to 11 cycles using a sample-barcoded 5' primer and a J-beta primer mix. TCRdb redid the calling of the 5' RACE reads with MiXCR, one entry per CDR3 protein. Seen here are about 1.8 million distinct CDR3 sequences, just under 50% observed once, and the top ten hold 2.1%. This rearrangement joins TRBV12-3 or TRBV12-4 to TRBJ2-7; 7 nucleotides align to TRBD1. Sequenced material: blood. This receptor was obtained from a woman between 40 and 55 years old in good health. CDR3 nucleotides: TGTGCCAGCAGTCTCTGGGACAGTGGGGCGAGTGAGCAGTACTTC. Translating gives CASSLWDSGASEQYF.